The source of this T cell receptor beta chain is a study of blood T cell repertoires in COVID-19 (TCRdb year 2020). Looking at the study overall: Samples covering the acute and convalescent phases of COVID-19 were provided by collaborators in the United States, Italy and Spain. Where available, HLA class I and class II types were obtained from metadata supplied by the sample provider rather than from assay-based typing. The repertoires were made available in a free public database intended to serve as a resource for research on the immune response to SARS-CoV-2. Samples came from the ongoing ImmuneRACE study (first 160 participants) plus 1,254 subjects from 6 global collaborators. Sample metadata almost always included a de-identified subject ID, COVID-19 status, age in years and sex. Subjects who had been exposed to COVID-19, were actively infected with it, or had recovered from it provided the deeply sampled blood TCRbeta repertoires that made up the dataset. The prospective study material was composed of cDNA or gDNA derived from T cells, B-cell-depleted T cells, or PBMCs. General conclusions and limits of the study: How much clinical and demographic metadata was included differed by source and by participant, and the metadata was provided uncurated.

The table lists this clone with a few counts. Its antigen specificity is not known. One base away there is no much larger clone; base qualities are not given. For CDR1 and CDR2, the germline V gene lists KGHDR and SFDVKD. From its cysteine to its phenylalanine, the CDR3 spans 15 amino acids. The only DNA kept is the CDR3, 45 bases in frame from the first base. V and J are trimmed by 1 base and 5 bases, and the gene matches miss 3 bases of the junction. TCRbeta CDR3 regions were amplified from genomic DNA by means of the immunoSEQ Assay, a bias-controlled multiplex PCR. The study's processing was this. Nucleated cell counts per sample were estimated from amplification of reference gene primers within the assay. Sequence reads were collapsed and filtered to measure the absolute abundance of every unique TCRbeta CDR3 rearrangement. For each sample, productive Simpson clonality was calculated as the square root of Simpson's diversity index over productive rearrangements. TCRdb stores this immuneACCESS table with in-frame sequences only. Part of the clones is absent; in the studies checked, under half of the shortfall reflects unresolved V genes, and no reason is known for the rest. D and trimming come from the DNA, and the V and J calls and clone size come from that table. The sample records some 240,000 clones, around 84% of which are singletons. 9.7% of the sample is held by the ten biggest clonotypes.

The collaborating institutions used their own protocols to collect whole blood in K2EDTA tubes. For TCRbeta analysis, collaborators shipped samples as frozen whole blood, isolated PBMCs, or DNA extracted from either of those sample types. The receptor's source is a man aged 50-59 years with active or convalescent COVID-19. Rearrangement joined TRBV24-1 to TRBJ2-3, with TRBD2 matching 9 junction bases. Sequences were obtained from peripheral blood. CDR3 loop: CATSDLGRGGDTQYF. The DNA sequence reads TGTGCCACCAGTGATTTAGGGCGGGGGGGAGATACGCAGTATTTT.